These T cell receptor beta chains were read from a single sample in a study of chemoradiotherapy in HPV16-positive cancers. TCRdb's copy holds only in-frame clones and misses some; the assay was immunoSEQ multiplex PCR. The top ten hold 2.6% of the sample, which has tens of thousands of clones, around 67% seen once. This material was obtained from a patient who underwent chemoradiotherapy. The source is a human donor with HPV-associated anogenital cancer. CDR3s include the opening cysteine and the closing phenylalanine or tryptophan. D genes are given only for firm matches. For some rows the clone size is stated as once, few or many, or as a class when expanded; others skip it.

v_gene: TRBV28
abundance: .
d_gene: .
j_gene: TRBJ1-1
CDR3nt: TGTGCCAGCAGTTTACTGACCGGCGTAGCTTTCTTT
CDR3aa: CASSLLTGVAFF

v_gene: TRBV13
abundance: .
d_gene: .
j_gene: TRBJ1-1
CDR3nt: TGTGCCAGCAGCTTCTCGAACACTGAAGCTTTCTTT
CDR3aa: CASSFSNTEAFF

v_gene: TRBV10-3
abundance: few
d_gene: .
j_gene: TRBJ2-1
CDR3nt: TGTGCCATCAGTGATGGGTCGAACAATGAGCAGTTCTTC
CDR3aa: CAISDGSNNEQFF

v_gene: TRBV15
abundance: .
d_gene: .
j_gene: TRBJ1-4
CDR3nt: TGTGCCACCAGCAGAATCTCGTCGGGAACTAATGAAAAACTGTTTTTT
CDR3aa: CATSRISSGTNEKLFF

v_gene: TRBV7-6
abundance: .
d_gene: .
j_gene: TRBJ2-2
CDR3nt: TGTGCCAGCAGCACCTCAGATCCCGGGGAGCTGTTTTTT
CDR3aa: CASSTSDPGELFF

v_gene: TRBV25-1
abundance: few
d_gene: .
j_gene: TRBJ2-5
CDR3nt: TGTGCCAGCCGGGGTGGGAAGACCCAGTACTTC
CDR3aa: CASRGGKTQYF

v_gene: TRBV6-1
abundance: .
d_gene: .
j_gene: TRBJ2-5
CDR3nt: TGTGCCAGCAGTATCGGGGGAGGTTTGGGGGAGACCCAGTACTTC
CDR3aa: CASSIGGGLGETQYF

v_gene: TRBV6-4
abundance: .
d_gene: TRBD2
j_gene: TRBJ2-7
CDR3nt: TGTGCCAGCACTACCGGGGGGACCTCCCACGAGCAGTACTTC
CDR3aa: CASTTGGTSHEQYF

v_gene: TRBV7-9
abundance: few
d_gene: .
j_gene: TRBJ1-1
CDR3nt: TGTGCCAGCAGCGCCGTTTCTACAGGGTTGGGCACTGAAGCTTTCTTT
CDR3aa: CASSAVSTGLGTEAFF

v_gene: TRBV6-5
abundance: .
d_gene: TRBD2
j_gene: TRBJ2-7
CDR3nt: TGTGCCAGCAGTTACACCGGGGGGATAAGGTACTTC
CDR3aa: CASSYTGGIRYF

v_gene: TRBV29-1
abundance: .
d_gene: .
j_gene: TRBJ2-3
CDR3nt: TGCAGCGTTGAGATTACCGCCACAGATACGCAGTATTTT
CDR3aa: CSVEITATDTQYF

v_gene: TRBV7-9
abundance: .
d_gene: .
j_gene: TRBJ2-1
CDR3nt: TGTGCCAGCAGCTTAGAACTGGGAAGCAATGAGCAGTTCTTC
CDR3aa: CASSLELGSNEQFF

v_gene: TRBV5-8
abundance: .
d_gene: .
j_gene: TRBJ2-7
CDR3nt: TGTGCCAGCAGCTTCTCGGGCTTTATGGCCGAGCAGTACTTC
CDR3aa: CASSFSGFMAEQYF

v_gene: TRBV4-2
abundance: .
d_gene: .
j_gene: TRBJ1-1
CDR3nt: TGTGCCAGCAGCTCACAGGGTGAAGCTTTCTTT
CDR3aa: CASSSQGEAFF

v_gene: TRBV4-2
abundance: .
d_gene: .
j_gene: TRBJ2-1
CDR3nt: TGTGCCAGCAGCCAAGATTCGGGCGTCCGGGGACATAGCTACAATGAGCAGTTCTTC
CDR3aa: CASSQDSGVRGHSYNEQFF

v_gene: TRBV5-1
abundance: .
d_gene: .
j_gene: TRBJ1-1
CDR3nt: TGCGCCAGCAGCTTCGAACAGGGTGGCACTGAAGCTTTCTTT
CDR3aa: CASSFEQGGTEAFF

v_gene: TRBV9
abundance: few
d_gene: TRBD1
j_gene: TRBJ1-6
CDR3nt: TGTGCCAGCAGCACCCTGGACAGGGGGAATTCACCCCTCCACTTT
CDR3aa: CASSTLDRGNSPLHF

v_gene: TRBV10-3
abundance: .
d_gene: TRBD1
j_gene: TRBJ2-1
CDR3nt: TGTGCCATCAGGGATGACAGGGGAGTCTACGGTGAGCAGTTCTTC
CDR3aa: CAIRDDRGVYGEQFF

v_gene: TRBV4-1
abundance: .
d_gene: .
j_gene: TRBJ1-4
CDR3nt: TGCGCCAGCAGCCAAGTTAAGCAGGGCCTGGGTGAAAAACTGTTTTTT
CDR3aa: CASSQVKQGLGEKLFF

v_gene: TRBV29-1
abundance: .
d_gene: .
j_gene: TRBJ2-7
CDR3nt: TGCAGCGTTTTAAAACTAGATCAACGGGCCTACGAGCAGTACTTC
CDR3aa: CSVLKLDQRAYEQYF

v_gene: TRBV5-6
abundance: few
d_gene: TRBD1
j_gene: TRBJ2-7
CDR3nt: TGTGCCAGCAGCTTCGGACAGGGTAGCTACGAGCAGTACTTC
CDR3aa: CASSFGQGSYEQYF

v_gene: TRBV7-9
abundance: .
d_gene: .
j_gene: TRBJ1-5
CDR3nt: TGTGCCAGCAGCCCCGATAATCAGCCCCAGCATTTT
CDR3aa: CASSPDNQPQHF

v_gene: TRBV7-2
abundance: few
d_gene: .
j_gene: TRBJ2-5
CDR3nt: TGTGCCAGCAGCTCCGGGCAAACAAGATGGGAGACCCAGTACTTC
CDR3aa: CASSSGQTRWETQYF

v_gene: TRBV28
abundance: .
d_gene: .
j_gene: TRBJ1-4
CDR3nt: TGTGCCAGCAGTTCTGGGGGGGTTTATGAAAAACTGTTTTTT
CDR3aa: CASSSGGVYEKLFF

v_gene: TRBV11-2
abundance: .
d_gene: .
j_gene: TRBJ1-2
CDR3nt: TGTGCCAGCAGCACCTCAGGAGGGGGAGACTATGGCTACACCTTC
CDR3aa: CASSTSGGGDYGYTF

v_gene: TRBV11-2
abundance: .
d_gene: .
j_gene: TRBJ1-4
CDR3nt: TGTGCCAGCAGCTTAGGAGGGTTCGGTGAAAAACTGTTTTTT
CDR3aa: CASSLGGFGEKLFF

v_gene: TRBV25-1
abundance: .
d_gene: .
j_gene: TRBJ1-1
CDR3nt: TGTGCCAGCAGTACAGGGATCGTATCTGAAGCTTTCTTT
CDR3aa: CASSTGIVSEAFF

v_gene: TRBV19
abundance: .
d_gene: .
j_gene: TRBJ2-3
CDR3nt: TGTGCCAGTAGCCGCCGAGGGCCAGCTGGAGATACGCAGTATTTT
CDR3aa: CASSRRGPAGDTQYF